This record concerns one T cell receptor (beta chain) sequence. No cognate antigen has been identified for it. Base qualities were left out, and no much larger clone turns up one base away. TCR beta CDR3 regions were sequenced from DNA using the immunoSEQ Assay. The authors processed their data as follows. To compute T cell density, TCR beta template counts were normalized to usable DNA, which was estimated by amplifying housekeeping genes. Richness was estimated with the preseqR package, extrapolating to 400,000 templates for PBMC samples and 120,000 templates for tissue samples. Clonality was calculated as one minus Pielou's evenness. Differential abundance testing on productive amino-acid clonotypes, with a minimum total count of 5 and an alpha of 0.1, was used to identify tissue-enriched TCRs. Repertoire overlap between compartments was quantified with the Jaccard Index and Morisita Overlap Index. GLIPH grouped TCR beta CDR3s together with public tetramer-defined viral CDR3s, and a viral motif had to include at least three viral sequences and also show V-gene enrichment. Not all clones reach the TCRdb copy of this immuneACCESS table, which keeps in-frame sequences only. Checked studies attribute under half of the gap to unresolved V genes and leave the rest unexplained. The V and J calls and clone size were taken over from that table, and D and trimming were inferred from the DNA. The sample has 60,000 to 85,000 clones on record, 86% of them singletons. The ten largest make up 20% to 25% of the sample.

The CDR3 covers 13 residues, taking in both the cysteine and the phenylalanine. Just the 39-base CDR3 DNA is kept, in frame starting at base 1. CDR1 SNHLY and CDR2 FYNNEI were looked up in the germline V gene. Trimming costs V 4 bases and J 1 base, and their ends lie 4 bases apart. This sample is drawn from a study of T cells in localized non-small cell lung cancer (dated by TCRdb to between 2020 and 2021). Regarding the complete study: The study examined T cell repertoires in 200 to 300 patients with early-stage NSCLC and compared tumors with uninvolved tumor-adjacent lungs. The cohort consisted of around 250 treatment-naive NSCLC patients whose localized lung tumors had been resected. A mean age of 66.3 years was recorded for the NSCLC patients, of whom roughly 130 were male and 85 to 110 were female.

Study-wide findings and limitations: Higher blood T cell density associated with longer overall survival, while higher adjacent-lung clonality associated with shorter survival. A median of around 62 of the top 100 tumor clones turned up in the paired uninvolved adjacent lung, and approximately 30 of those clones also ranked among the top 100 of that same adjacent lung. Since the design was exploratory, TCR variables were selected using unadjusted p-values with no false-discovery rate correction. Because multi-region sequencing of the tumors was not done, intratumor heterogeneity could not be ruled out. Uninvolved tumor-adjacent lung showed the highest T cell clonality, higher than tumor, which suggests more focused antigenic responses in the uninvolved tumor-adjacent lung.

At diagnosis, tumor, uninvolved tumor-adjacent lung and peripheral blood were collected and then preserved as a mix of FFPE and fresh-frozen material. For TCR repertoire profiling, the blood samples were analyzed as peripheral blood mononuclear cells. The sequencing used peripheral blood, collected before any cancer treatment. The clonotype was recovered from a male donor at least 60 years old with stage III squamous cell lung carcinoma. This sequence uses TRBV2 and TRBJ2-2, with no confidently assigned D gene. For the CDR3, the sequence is CASSVWNTGELFF. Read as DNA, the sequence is TGTGCCAGCAGTGTATGGAACACCGGGGAGCTGTTTTTT. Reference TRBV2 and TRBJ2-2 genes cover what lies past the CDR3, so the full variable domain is EPEVTQTPSHQVTQMGQEVILRCVPISNHLYFYWYRQILGQKVEFLVSFYNNEISEKSEIFDDQFSVERPDGSNFTLKIRSTKLEDSAMYFCASSVWNTGELFFGEGSRLTVL.